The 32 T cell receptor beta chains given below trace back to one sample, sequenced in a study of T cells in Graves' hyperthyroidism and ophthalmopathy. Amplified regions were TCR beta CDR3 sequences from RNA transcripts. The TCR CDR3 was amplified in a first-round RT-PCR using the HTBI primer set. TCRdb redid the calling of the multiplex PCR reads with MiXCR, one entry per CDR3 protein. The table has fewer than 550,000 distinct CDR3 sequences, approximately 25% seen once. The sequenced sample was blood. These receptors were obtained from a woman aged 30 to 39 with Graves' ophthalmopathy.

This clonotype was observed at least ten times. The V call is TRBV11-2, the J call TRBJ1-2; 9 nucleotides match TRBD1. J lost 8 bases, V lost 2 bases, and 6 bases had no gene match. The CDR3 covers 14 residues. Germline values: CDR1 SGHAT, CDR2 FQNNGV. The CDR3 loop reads CASSLYRTGEGYTF. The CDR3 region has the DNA TGTGCCAGCAGCTTATATAGGACAGGGGAAGGCTACACCTTC.

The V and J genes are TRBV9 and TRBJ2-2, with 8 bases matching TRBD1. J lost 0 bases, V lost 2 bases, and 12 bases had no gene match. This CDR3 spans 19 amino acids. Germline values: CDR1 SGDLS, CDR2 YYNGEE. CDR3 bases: TGTGCCAGCAGCGTTTCCCCATCCGGGACAGGCTCGAACACCGGGGAGCTGTTTTTT. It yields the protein CASSVSPSGTGSNTGELFF.

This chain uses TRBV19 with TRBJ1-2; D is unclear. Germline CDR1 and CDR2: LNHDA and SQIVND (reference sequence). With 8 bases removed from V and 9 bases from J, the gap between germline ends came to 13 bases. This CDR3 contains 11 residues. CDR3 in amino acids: CASANFWSYTF. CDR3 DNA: TGTGCCAGTGCCAATTTCTGGAGCTACACCTTC.

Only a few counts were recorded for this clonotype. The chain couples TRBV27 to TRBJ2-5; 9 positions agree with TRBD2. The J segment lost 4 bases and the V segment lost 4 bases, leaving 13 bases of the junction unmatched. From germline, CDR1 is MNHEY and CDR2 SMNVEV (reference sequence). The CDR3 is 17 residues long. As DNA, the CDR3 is TGTGCCAGCAGTTCTAGGCGGAGCGGGGGGCGTCTAGAGACCCAGTACTTC. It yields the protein CASSSRRSGGRLETQYF.

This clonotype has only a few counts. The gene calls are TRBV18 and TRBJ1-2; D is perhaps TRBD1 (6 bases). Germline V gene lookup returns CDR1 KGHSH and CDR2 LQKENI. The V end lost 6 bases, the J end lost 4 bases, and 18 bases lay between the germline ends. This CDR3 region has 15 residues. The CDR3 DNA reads TGTGCCAGCTCTACCATAGAAGGGGGAGGCTATGGCTACACCTTC. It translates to CASSTIEGGGYGYTF.

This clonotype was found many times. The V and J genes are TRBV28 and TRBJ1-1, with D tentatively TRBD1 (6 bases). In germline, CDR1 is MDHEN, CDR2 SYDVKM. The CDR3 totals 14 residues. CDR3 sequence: CATKGPGVGTEAFF. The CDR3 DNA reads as TGTGCTACTAAAGGGCCAGGGGTAGGCACTGAAGCTTTCTTT. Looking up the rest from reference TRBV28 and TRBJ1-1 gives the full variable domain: DVKVTQSSRYLVKRTGEKVFLECVQDMDHENMFWYRQDPGLGLRLIYFSYDVKMKEKGDIPEGYSVSREKKERFSLILESASTNQTSMYLCATKGPGVGTEAFFGQGTRLTVV.

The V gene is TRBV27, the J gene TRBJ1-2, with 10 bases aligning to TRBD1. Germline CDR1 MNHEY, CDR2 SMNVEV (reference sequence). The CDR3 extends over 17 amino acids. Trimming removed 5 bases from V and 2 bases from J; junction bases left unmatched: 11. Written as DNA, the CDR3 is TGTGCCAGCAGTCTGGGACAGGGGACCCTCCAAAACTATGGCTACACCTTC. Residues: CASSLGQGTLQNYGYTF.

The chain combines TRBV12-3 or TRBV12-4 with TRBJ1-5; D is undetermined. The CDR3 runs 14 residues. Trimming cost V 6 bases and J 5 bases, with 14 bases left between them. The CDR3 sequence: CASRLTDPDQPQHF. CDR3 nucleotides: TGTGCCAGCAGGTTGACGGACCCGGATCAGCCCCAGCATTTT.

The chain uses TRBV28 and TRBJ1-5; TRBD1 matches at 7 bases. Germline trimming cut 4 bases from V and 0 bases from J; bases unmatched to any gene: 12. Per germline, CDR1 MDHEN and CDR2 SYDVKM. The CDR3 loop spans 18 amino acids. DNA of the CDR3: TGTGCCAGCAGTTCCGGGACAGCGGGTTTCGTTAGCAATCAGCCCCAGCATTTT. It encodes CASSSGTAGFVSNQPQHF.

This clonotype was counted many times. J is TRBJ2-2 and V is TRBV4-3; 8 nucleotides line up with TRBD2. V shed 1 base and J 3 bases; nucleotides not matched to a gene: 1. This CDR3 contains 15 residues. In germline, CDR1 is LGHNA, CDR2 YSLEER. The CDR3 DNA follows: TGCGCCAGCAGCCAAGCGGGGGGGTACACCGGGGAGCTGTTTTTT. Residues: CASSQAGGYTGELFF.

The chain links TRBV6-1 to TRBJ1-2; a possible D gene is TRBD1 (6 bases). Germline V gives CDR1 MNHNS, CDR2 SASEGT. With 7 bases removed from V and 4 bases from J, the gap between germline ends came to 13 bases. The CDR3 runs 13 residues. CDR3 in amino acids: CASTRDRTYGYTF. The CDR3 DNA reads TGTGCCAGCACTAGAGACAGGACCTATGGCTACACCTTC.

CDR3 sequence reads: CASGLGPGQALTPYGYTF. For the CDR3, the DNA is TGTGCTAGTGGTTTGGGACCGGGACAGGCTCTAACACCCTATGGCTACACCTTC. This chain joins TRBV12-5 and TRBJ1-2; 8 nucleotides agree with TRBD1. Germline trimming cut 1 base from V and 4 bases from J; bases unmatched to any gene: 14. CDR3 length: 18 residues. Per the germline V gene, CDR1 is LGHNT and CDR2 is FRNRAP.

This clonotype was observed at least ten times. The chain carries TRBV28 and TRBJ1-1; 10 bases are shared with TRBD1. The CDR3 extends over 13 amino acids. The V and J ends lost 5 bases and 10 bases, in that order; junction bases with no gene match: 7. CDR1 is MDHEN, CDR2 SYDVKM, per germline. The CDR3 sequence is CASSPRQGAGAFF. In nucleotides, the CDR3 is TGTGCCAGCAGTCCGAGACAGGGGGCCGGAGCTTTCTTT.

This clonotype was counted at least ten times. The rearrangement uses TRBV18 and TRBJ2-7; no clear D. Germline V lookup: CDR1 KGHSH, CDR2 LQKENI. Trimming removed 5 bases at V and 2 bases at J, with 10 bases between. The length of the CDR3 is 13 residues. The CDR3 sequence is CASSAQQPYEQYF. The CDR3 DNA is TGTGCCAGCTCAGCGCAGCAACCCTACGAGCAGTACTTC.

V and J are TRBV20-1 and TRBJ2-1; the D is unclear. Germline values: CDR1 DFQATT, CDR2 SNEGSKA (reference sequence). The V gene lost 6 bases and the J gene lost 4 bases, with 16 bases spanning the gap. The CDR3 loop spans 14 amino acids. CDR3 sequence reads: CSAKSLGHYNEQFF. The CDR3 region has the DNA TGCAGTGCAAAAAGCCTAGGGCATTACAATGAGCAGTTCTTC.

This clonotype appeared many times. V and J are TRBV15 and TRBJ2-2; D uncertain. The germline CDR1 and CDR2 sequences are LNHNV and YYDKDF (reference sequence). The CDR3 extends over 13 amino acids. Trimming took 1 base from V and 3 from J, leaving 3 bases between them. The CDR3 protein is CATSRVDTGELFF. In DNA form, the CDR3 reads TGTGCCACCAGCAGAGTGGACACCGGGGAGCTGTTTTTT.

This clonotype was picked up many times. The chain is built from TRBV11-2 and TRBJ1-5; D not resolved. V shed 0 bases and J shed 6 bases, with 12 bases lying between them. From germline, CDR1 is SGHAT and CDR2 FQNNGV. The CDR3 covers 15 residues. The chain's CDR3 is CASSLDVSLVQPQHF. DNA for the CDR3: TGTGCCAGCAGCTTAGATGTTTCACTGGTTCAGCCCCAGCATTTT.

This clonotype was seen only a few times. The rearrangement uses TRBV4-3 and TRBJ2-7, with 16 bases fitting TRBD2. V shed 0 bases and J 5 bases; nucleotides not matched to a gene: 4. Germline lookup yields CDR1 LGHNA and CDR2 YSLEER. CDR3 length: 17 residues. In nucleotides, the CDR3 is TGCGCCAGCAGCCAAGATGGGACTAGCGGGGGGGCCGACGAGCAGTACTTC. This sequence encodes CASSQDGTSGGADEQYF.

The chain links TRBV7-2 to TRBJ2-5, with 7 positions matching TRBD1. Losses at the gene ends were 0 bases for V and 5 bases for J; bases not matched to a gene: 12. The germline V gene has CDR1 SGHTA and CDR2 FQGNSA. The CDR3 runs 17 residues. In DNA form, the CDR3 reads TGTGCCAGCAGCTTAGCGCGTGTAGGGGGCTTCTCTGAGACCCAGTACTTC. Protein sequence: CASSLARVGGFSETQYF.

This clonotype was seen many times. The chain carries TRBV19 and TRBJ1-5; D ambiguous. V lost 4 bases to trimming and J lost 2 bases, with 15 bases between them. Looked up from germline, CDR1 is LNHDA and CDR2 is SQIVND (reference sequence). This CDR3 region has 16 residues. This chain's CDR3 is CASSSAQNRGNQPQHF. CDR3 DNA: TGTGCCAGTAGTAGCGCACAGAATCGCGGCAATCAGCCCCAGCATTTT.

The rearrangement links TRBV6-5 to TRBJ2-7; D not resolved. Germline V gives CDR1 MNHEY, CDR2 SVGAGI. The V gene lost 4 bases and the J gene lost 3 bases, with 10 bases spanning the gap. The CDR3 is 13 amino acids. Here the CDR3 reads CASSFSEFYEQYF. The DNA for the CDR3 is TGTGCCAGCAGTTTCTCGGAATTCTACGAGCAGTACTTC.

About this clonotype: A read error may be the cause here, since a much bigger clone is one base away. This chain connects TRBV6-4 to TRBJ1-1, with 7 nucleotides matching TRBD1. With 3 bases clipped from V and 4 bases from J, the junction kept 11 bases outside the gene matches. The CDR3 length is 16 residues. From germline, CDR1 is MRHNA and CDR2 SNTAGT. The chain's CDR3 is CASSESTRQGGTEAFF. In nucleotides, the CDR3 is TGTGCCAGCAGTGAATCGACCCGACAGGGAGGCACTGAAGCTTTCTTT.

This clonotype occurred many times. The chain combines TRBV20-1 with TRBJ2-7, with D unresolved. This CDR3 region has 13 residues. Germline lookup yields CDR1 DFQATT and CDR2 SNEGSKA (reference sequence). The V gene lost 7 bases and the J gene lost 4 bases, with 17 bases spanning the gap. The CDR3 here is CSGSGLPRYEQYF. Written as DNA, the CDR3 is TGCAGTGGATCCGGCTTACCTAGGTACGAGCAGTACTTC.

The CDR3 nucleotides read TGTGCCAGCAGCCCCGCAGGGTGGAAGACACCCCTAACTATGGGCTACACCTTC. Translation: CASSPAGWKTPLTMGYTF. The chain joins TRBV7-3 to TRBJ1-2; D may be TRBD1 (5 bases). The CDR3 loop spans 18 amino acids. Trimming removed 5 bases from V and 8 bases from J, with 30 bases in between. Germline V gives CDR1 SGHTA, CDR2 FQGTGA.

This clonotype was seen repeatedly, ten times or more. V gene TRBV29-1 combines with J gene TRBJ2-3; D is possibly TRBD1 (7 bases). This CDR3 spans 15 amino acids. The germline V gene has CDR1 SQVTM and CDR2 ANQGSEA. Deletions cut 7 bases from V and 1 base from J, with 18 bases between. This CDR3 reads CSGRQGGGRTDTQYF. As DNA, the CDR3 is TGCAGCGGTCGACAGGGTGGGGGGCGCACAGATACGCAGTATTTT.

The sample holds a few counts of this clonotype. The CDR3 spells CASSVGTGVNYEQYF. The CDR3 DNA sequence: TGTGCCAGCAGTGTTGGGACAGGGGTAAACTACGAGCAGTACTTC. The rearrangement links TRBV6-1 to TRBJ2-7; 10 bases fit TRBD1. Losses at the gene ends were 4 bases for V and 3 bases for J; bases not matched to a gene: 6. The CDR3 runs to 15 residues. Germline assignment: CDR1 MNHNS and CDR2 SASEGT.

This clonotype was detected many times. CDR3 amino acids: CATSETRSANTGELFF. The CDR3 DNA follows: TGTGCCACCAGTGAAACACGATCCGCGAACACCGGGGAGCTGTTTTTT. This chain joins TRBV24-1 and TRBJ2-2, with D uncertain. The germline V and J ends were trimmed by 4 bases and 0 bases, with 11 bases remaining between them. CDR1 is KGHDR and CDR2 is SFDVKD in the germline V gene. This CDR3 contains 16 residues.

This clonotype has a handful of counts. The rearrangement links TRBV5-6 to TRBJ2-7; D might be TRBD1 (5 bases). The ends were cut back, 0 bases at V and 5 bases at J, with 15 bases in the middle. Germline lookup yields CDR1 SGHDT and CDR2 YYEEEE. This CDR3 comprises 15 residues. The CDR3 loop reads CASSLGGITGHEQYF. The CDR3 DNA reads TGTGCCAGCAGCTTGGGGGGAATAACAGGCCACGAGCAGTACTTC.

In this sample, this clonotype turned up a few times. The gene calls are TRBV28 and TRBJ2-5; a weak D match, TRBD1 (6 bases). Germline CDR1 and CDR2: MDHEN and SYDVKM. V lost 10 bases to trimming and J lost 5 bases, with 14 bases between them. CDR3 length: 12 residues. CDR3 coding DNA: TGTGCCACGGGACACTCAAGGGAGACCCAGTACTTC. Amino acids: CATGHSRETQYF.

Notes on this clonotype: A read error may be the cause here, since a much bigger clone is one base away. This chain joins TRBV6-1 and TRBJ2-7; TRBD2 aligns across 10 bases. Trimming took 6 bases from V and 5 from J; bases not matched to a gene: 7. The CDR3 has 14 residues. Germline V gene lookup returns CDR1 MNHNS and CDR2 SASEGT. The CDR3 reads CASRSGTSVHEQYF. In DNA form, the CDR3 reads TGTGCCAGCAGGTCCGGGACTAGCGTTCACGAGCAGTACTTC.

The CDR3 DNA reads as TGTGCCAGCACCAGCAGTAGGGCGGCGAACACTGAAGCTTTCTTT. The encoded protein is CASTSSRAANTEAFF. This chain uses TRBV2 with TRBJ1-1; D is unresolved. The CDR3 covers 15 residues. V was shortened by 7 bases and J by 1 base, with 16 bases between the two germline ends. Looked up from germline, CDR1 is SNHLY and CDR2 is FYNNEI.

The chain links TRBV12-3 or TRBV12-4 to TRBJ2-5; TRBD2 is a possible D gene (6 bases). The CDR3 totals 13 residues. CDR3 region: CATAPPGAETQYF. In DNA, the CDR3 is TGTGCTACAGCGCCCCCGGGAGCCGAGACCCAGTACTTC.